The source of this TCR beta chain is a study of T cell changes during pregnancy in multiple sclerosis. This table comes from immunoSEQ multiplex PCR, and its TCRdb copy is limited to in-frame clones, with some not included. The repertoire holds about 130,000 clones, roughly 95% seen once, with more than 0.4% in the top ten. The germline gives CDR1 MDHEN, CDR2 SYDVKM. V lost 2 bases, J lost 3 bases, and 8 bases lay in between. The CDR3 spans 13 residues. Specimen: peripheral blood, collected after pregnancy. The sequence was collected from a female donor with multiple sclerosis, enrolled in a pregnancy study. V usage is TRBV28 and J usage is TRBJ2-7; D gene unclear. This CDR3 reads CASSLPGDYEQYF. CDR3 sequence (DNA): TGTGCCAGCAGTTTACCGGGTGACTACGAGCAGTACTTC.